This T cell receptor (beta chain) was sequenced in a study of coeliac disease. Clones were sequenced by immunoSEQ multiplex PCR, and TCRdb holds only the in-frame ones, with some missing. The sample includes thousands of clones, around 72% of them seen just once. Study results and caveats: Few TRB amino acid sequences were shared between samples; most were unique.

Worth noting for this clone: What it recognizes is unknown.

The CDR3 runs to 14 residues. V lost 2 bases to trimming and J lost 4 bases, with 10 bases between them. CDR1 is LGHNA, CDR2 YNFKEQ, per germline. Sequenced material: lymphocytes from the gut lamina propria. The clonotype originates from a man aged 18 to 29 with celiac disease on a gluten-free diet. The chain couples TRBV4-2 to TRBJ2-3; weak D call: TRBD2 (5 bases). The CDR3 sequence: CASSQRTGSDTQYF. The CDR3 DNA is TGTGCCAGCAGCCAACGGACTGGTTCAGATACGCAGTATTTT.